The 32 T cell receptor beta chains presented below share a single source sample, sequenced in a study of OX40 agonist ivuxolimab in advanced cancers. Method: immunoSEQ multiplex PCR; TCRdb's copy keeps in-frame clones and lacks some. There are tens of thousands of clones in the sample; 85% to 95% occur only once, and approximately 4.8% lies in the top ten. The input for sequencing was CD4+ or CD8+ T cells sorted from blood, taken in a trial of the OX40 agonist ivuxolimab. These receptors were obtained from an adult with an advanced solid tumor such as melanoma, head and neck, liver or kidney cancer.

DNA for the CDR3: TGTGCTAGTGGTTTAGGGACTAGGGGCTTGAATGAGCAGTTCTTC. Protein sequence: CASGLGTRGLNEQFF. This chain uses TRBV12-5 with TRBJ2-1; 8 bases line up with TRBD2. J was trimmed by 7 bases and V by 3 bases; bases with no gene match: 8. The CDR3 runs 15 residues. Germline V gene sequence: CDR1 LGHNT, CDR2 FRNRAP.

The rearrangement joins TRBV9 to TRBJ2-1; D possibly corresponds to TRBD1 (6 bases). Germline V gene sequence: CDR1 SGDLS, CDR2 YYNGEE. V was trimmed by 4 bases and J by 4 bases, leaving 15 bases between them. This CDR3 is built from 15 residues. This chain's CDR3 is CASSLQGRGYNEQFF. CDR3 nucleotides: TGTGCCAGCAGCCTACAGGGCCGCGGGTACAATGAGCAGTTCTTC. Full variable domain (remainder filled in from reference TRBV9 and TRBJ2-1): DSGVTQTPKHLITATGQRVTLRCSPRSGDLSVYWYQQSLDQGLQFLIQYYNGEERAKGNILERFSAQQFPDLHSELNLSSLELGDSALYFCASSLQGRGYNEQFFGPGTRLTVL.

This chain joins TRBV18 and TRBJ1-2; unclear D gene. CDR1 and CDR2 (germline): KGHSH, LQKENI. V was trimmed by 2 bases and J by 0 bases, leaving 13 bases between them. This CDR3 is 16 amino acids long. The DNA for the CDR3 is TGTGCCAGCTCACCAACGGCAGACGAGACTAACTATGGCTACACCTTC. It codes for CASSPTADETNYGYTF.

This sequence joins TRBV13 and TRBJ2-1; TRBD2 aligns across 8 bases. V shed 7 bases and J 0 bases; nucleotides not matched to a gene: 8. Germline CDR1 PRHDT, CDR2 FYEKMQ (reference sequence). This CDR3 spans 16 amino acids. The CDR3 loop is CASTDSGESSYNEQFF. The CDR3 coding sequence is TGTGCCAGCACCGATAGCGGGGAAAGCTCCTACAATGAGCAGTTCTTC. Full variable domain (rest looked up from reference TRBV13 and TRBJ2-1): AAGVIQSPRHLIKEKRETATLKCYPIPRHDTVYWYQQGPGQDPQFLISFYEKMQSDKGSIPDRFSAQQFSDYHSELNMSSLELGDSALYFCASTDSGESSYNEQFFGPGTRLTVL.

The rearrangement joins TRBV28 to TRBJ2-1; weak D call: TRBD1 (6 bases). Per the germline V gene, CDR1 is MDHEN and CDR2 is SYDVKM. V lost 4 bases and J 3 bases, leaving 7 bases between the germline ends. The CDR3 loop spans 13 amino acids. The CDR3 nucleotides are TGTGCCAGCAGTTCAGGGGACTACAATGAGCAGTTCTTC. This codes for CASSSGDYNEQFF.

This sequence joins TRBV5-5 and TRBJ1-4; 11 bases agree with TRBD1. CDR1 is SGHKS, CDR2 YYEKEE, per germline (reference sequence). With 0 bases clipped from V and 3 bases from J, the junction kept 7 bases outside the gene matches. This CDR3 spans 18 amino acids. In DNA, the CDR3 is TGTGCCAGCAGCTTGGGGACAGGGGGCGTCTTGGCTAATGAAAAACTGTTTTTT. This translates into CASSLGTGGVLANEKLFF.

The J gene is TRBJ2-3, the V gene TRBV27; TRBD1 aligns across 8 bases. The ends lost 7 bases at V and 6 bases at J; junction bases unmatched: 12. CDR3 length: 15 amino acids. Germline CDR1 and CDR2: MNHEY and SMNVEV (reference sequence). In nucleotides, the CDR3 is TGTGCCAGCACCCCTTTAGGGACAGGATGGGATACGCAGTATTTT. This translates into CASTPLGTGWDTQYF.

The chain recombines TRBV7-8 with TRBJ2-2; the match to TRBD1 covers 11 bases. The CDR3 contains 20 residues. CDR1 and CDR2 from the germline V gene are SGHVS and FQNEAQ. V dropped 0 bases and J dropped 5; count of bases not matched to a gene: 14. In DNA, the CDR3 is TGTGCCAGCAGCTTAGCCTATCCGGGACAGGGGGAGTGGAGGACCGGGGAGCTGTTTTTT. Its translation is CASSLAYPGQGEWRTGELFF.

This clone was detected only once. The CDR3 region has the DNA TGTGCCAGCAGCAACACTAGCGGGGGGGCCTACGAGCAGTACGTC. Translated, it gives CASSNTSGGAYEQYV. J is TRBJ2-7 and V is TRBV7-9; 13 bases map to TRBD2. Unmatched junction bases numbered 3, after V lost 5 bases and J lost 2 bases. CDR3 length equals 15 residues. Germline V CDR1 and CDR2: SEHNR, FQNEAQ (reference sequence).

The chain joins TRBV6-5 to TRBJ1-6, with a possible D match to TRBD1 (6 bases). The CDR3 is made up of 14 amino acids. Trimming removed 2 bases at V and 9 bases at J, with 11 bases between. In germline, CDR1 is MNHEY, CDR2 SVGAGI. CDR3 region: CASSYLGGGSPLHF. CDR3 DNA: TGTGCCAGCAGTTACCTCGGGGGCGGTTCACCCCTCCACTTT.

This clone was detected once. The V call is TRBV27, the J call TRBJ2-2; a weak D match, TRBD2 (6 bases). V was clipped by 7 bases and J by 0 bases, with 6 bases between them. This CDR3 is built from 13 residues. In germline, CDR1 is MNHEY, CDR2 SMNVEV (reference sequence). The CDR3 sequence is CASTGANTGELFF. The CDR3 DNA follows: TGTGCCAGCACGGGAGCGAACACCGGGGAGCTGTTTTTT.

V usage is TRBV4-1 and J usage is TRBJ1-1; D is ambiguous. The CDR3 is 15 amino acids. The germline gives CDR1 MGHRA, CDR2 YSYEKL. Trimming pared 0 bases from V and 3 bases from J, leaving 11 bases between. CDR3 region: CASSQDPHPYTEAFF. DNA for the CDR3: TGCGCCAGCAGCCAAGACCCACATCCTTACACTGAAGCTTTCTTT.

The CDR3 sequence: CASSPLPGELFF. The CDR3, as DNA: TGTGCCAGCAGCCCCTTGCCCGGGGAGCTGTTTTTT. V and J are TRBV9 and TRBJ2-2; D unresolved. Trimming took off 4 bases at V and 6 bases at J, with 7 bases between the two ends. Germline lookup yields CDR1 SGDLS and CDR2 YYNGEE. This CDR3 comprises 12 residues.

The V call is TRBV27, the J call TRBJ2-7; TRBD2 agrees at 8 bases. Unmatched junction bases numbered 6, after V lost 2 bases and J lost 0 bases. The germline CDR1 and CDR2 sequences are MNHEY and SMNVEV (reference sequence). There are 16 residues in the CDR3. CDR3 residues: CASSLGAGESSYEQYF. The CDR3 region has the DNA TGTGCCAGCAGTTTAGGAGCGGGGGAAAGCTCCTACGAGCAGTACTTC.

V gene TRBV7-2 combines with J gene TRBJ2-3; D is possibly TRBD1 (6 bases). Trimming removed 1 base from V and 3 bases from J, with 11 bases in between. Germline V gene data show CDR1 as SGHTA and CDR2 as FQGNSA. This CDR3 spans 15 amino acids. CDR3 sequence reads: CASSLVQGPTDTQYF. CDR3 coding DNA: TGTGCCAGCAGCTTAGTTCAGGGGCCAACAGATACGCAGTATTTT.

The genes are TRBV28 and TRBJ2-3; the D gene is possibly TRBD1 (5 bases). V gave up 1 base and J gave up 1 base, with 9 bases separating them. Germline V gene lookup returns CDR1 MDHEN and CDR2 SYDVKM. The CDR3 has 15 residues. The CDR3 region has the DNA TGTGCCAGCAGTTTATATGCCAGGGGCACAGATACGCAGTATTTT. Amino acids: CASSLYARGTDTQYF.

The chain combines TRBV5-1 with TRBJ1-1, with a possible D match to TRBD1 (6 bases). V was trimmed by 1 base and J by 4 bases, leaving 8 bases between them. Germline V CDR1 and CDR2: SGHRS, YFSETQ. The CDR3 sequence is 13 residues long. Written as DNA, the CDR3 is TGCGCCAGCAGCTTGACAGGGTCCACTGAAGCTTTCTTT. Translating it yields CASSLTGSTEAFF.

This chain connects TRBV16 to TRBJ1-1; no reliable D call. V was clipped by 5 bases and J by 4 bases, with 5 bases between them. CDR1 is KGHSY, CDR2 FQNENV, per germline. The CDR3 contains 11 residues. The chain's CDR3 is CASSYATEAFF. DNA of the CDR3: TGTGCCAGCAGCTACGCCACTGAAGCTTTCTTT. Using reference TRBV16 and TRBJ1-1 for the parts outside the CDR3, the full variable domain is GEEVAQTPKHLVRGEGQKAKLYCAPIKGHSYVFWYQQVLKNEFKFLISFQNENVFDETGMPKERFSAKCLPNSPCSLEIQATKLEDSAVYFCASSYATEAFFGQGTRLTVV.

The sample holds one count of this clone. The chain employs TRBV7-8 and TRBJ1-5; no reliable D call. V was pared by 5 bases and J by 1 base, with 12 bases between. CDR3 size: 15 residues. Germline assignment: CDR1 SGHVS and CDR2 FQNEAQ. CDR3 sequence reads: CASSLTTTSNQPQHF. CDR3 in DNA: TGTGCCAGCAGCCTGACAACTACCAGCAATCAGCCCCAGCATTTT.

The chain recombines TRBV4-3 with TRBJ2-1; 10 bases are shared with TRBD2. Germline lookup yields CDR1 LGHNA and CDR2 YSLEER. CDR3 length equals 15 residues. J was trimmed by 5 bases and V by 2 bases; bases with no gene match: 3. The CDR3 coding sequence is TGCGCCAGCAGCCAACTACTAGCGGGGAACAATGAGCAGTTCTTC. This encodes CASSQLLAGNNEQFF.

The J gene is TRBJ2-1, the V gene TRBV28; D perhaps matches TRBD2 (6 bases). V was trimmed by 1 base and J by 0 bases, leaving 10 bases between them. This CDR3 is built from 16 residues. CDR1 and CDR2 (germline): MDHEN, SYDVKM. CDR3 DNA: TGTGCCAGCAGTTTATTCCTGGGGGGCTCCTACAATGAGCAGTTCTTC. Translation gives CASSLFLGGSYNEQFF.

The CDR3 DNA reads as TGCAGCGTTGGGTCTTCGGTTGCGGGGCGCTACGAGCAGTACGTC. It specifies CSVGSSVAGRYEQYV. This sequence joins TRBV29-1 and TRBJ2-7, with D possibly being TRBD2 (6 bases). Germline values: CDR1 SQVTM, CDR2 ANQGSEA. The CDR3 extends over 15 amino acids. Trimming removed 4 bases at V and 3 bases at J, with 19 bases between.

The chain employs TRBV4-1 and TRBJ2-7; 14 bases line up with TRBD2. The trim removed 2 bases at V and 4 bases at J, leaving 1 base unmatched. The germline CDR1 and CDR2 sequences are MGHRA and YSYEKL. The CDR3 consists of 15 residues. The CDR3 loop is CASSQRLAGGYEQYV. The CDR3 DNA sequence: TGCGCCAGCAGCCAAAGACTAGCGGGGGGGTACGAGCAGTACGTC.

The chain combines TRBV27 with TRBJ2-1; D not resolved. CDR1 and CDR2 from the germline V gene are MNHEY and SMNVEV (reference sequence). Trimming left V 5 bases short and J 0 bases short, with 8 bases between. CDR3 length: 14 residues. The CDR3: CASSTGSSYNEQFF. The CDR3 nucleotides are TGTGCCAGCAGTACCGGAAGCTCCTACAATGAGCAGTTCTTC.

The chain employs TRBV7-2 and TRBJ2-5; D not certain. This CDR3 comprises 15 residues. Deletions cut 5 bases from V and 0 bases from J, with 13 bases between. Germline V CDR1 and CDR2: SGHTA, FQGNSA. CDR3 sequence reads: CASSHVWADQETQYF. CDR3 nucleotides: TGTGCCAGCAGCCATGTTTGGGCGGACCAAGAGACCCAGTACTTC. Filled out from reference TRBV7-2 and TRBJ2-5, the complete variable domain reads GAGVSQSPSNKVTEKGKDVELRCDPISGHTALYWYRQSLGQGLEFLIYFQGNSAPDKSGLPSDRFSAERTGGSVSTLTIQRTQQEDSAVYLCASSHVWADQETQYFGPGTRLLVL.

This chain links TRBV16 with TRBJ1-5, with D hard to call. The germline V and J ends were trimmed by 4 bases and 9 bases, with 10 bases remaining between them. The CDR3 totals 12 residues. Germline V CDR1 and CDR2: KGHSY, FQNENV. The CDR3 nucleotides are TGTGCCAGCAGCCCAGAACTAACGCCCCAGCATTTT. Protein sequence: CASSPELTPQHF.

The CDR3 DNA follows: TGTGCCAGCAGCCCGGGACAGAGGGCTTTCTTT. Translation gives CASSPGQRAFF. The J gene is TRBJ1-1, the V gene TRBV7-9, with TRBD1 matching over 7 bases. CDR3 length equals 11 residues. The J segment lost 11 bases and the V segment lost 5 bases, leaving 5 bases of the junction unmatched. The germline V gene has CDR1 SEHNR and CDR2 FQNEAQ (reference sequence).

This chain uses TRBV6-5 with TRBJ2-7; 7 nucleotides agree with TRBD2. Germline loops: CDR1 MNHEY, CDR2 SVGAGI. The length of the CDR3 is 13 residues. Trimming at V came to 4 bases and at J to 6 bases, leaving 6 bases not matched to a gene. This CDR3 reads CASSLGGSSEQYV. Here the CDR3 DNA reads TGTGCCAGCAGTTTGGGGGGGAGTAGCGAGCAGTACGTC.

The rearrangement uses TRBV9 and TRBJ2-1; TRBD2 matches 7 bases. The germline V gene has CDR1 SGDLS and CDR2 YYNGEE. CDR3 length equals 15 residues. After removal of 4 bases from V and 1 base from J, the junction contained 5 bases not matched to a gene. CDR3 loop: CASSPGGTSYNEQFF. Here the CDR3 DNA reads TGTGCCAGCAGCCCGGGGGGTACGTCCTACAATGAGCAGTTCTTC.

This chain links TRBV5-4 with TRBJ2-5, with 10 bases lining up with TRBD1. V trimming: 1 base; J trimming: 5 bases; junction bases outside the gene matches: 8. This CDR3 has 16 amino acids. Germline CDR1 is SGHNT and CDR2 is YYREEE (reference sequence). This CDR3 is CASSLRQGAFKETQYF. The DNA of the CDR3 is TGTGCCAGCAGCTTGCGACAGGGGGCTTTCAAGGAGACCCAGTACTTC. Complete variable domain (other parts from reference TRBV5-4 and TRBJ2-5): ETGVTQSPTHLIKTRGQQVTLRCSSQSGHNTVSWYQQALGQGPQFIFQYYREEENGRGNFPPRFSGLQFPNYSSELNVNALELDDSALYLCASSLRQGAFKETQYFGPGTRLLVL.

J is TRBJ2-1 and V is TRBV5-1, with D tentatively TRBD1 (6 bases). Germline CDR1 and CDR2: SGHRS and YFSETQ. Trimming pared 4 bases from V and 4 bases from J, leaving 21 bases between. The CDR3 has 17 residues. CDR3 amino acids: CASSMDPRDILYNEQFF. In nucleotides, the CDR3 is TGCGCCAGCAGCATGGACCCCCGGGACATACTATACAATGAGCAGTTCTTC.

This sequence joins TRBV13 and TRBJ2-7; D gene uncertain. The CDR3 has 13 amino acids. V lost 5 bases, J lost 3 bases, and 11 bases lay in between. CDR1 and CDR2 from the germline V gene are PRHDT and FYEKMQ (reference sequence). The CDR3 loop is CASSPRVSYEQYF. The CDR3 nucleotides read TGTGCCAGCAGCCCACGGGTCAGCTACGAGCAGTACTTC.